This passage covers 11 T cell receptor beta chains from one sample sequenced in a study of blood T cell repertoires in COVID-19. The repertoire was sequenced with immunoSEQ multiplex PCR; TCRdb's copy has only in-frame clones and lacks some. Among 250,000 or so clones listed, approximately 86% were seen once. The sequencing input was PBMCs or T cells enriched from blood (not recorded which). The origin of the receptors is a woman aged 25 to 45 with acute COVID-19.

A single count supports this clone. The rearrangement links TRBV27 to TRBJ2-7, with a tentative D call TRBD1 (6 bases). V lost 2 bases to trimming and J lost 2 bases, with 13 bases between them. The germline V gene encodes CDR1 MNHEY and CDR2 SMNVEV (reference sequence). The CDR3 has 15 residues. The CDR3 loop reads CASSLTTGSAYEQYF. CDR3 sequence (DNA): TGTGCCAGCAGTTTAACAACAGGGAGTGCCTACGAGCAGTACTTC.

J is TRBJ2-1 and V is TRBV2; tentatively, D is TRBD2 (6 bases). CDR1 SNHLY and CDR2 FYNNEI come from the germline V gene. The CDR3 length is 15 residues. With 7 bases removed from V and 4 bases from J, the gap between germline ends came to 17 bases. The CDR3 spells CASNRGGQEYNEQFF. The CDR3 DNA follows: TGTGCCAGCAACCGGGGAGGCCAGGAGTACAATGAGCAGTTCTTC.

This clone was seen a few times. The genes are TRBV5-1 and TRBJ1-2, with D perhaps TRBD1 (5 bases). The germline V gene has CDR1 SGHRS and CDR2 YFSETQ. This CDR3 is 14 amino acids long. The ends were cut back, 0 bases at V and 4 bases at J, with 10 bases in the middle. CDR3 in amino acids: CASSLETALYGYTF. In DNA form, the CDR3 reads TGCGCCAGCAGCTTGGAGACAGCCCTCTATGGCTACACCTTC.

The CDR3 sequence is CASRGSGNTDTQYF. CDR3 bases: TGCGCCAGCAGAGGTAGCGGGAACACAGATACGCAGTATTTT. This chain uses TRBV5-1 with TRBJ2-3; TRBD2 matches at 8 bases. Germline V gene data show CDR1 as SGHRS and CDR2 as YFSETQ. Trimming cost V 5 bases and J 2 bases; bases outside gene matches: 4. CDR3 length equals 14 residues.

The V call is TRBV6-5, the J call TRBJ1-3; 7 nucleotides match TRBD1. The junction had 2 bases not matched to a gene; V was cut back by 6 bases and J by 0 bases. The CDR3 runs to 14 residues. The V gene's germline CDR1 is MNHEY and CDR2 SVGAGI. CDR3 amino acids: CASRWDSSGNTIYF. In DNA form, the CDR3 reads TGTGCCAGCAGATGGGACAGCTCTGGAAACACCATATATTTT.

The V call is TRBV4-1, the J call TRBJ1-1; no reliable D call. Germline-derived CDR1 and CDR2 are MGHRA and YSYEKL. The CDR3 sequence is 15 residues long. The V gene lost 0 bases and the J gene lost 0 bases, with 8 bases spanning the gap. The CDR3 region is CASSQEGLLNTEAFF. The CDR3 region has the DNA TGCGCCAGCAGCCAAGAAGGACTGCTGAACACTGAAGCTTTCTTT.

V and J are TRBV6-1 and TRBJ2-7; 11 positions match TRBD1. The CDR3 sequence is 13 residues long. The V gene's germline CDR1 is MNHNS and CDR2 SASEGT. V lost 8 bases, J lost 6 bases, and 6 bases stayed unmatched. CDR3 sequence (DNA): TGTGCCAGCGGGGGACAGGGGGTGCGCGAGCAGTACTTC. It specifies CASGGQGVREQYF.

This chain connects TRBV5-1 to TRBJ1-1; TRBD1 is a possible D gene (6 bases). The CDR3 length is 15 residues. Germline V gene lookup returns CDR1 SGHRS and CDR2 YFSETQ. V shed 1 base and J shed 3 bases, with 13 bases lying between them. The CDR3: CASSLNLKGDTEAFF. The DNA for the CDR3 is TGCGCCAGCAGCTTGAACCTGAAGGGGGACACTGAAGCTTTCTTT.

This clone has a count of ten or more. J is TRBJ1-1 and V is TRBV5-1; the D gene is possibly TRBD1 (6 bases). CDR3 length: 15 amino acids. The germline gives CDR1 SGHRS, CDR2 YFSETQ. With 4 bases removed from V and 1 base from J, the gap between germline ends came to 14 bases. The DNA for the CDR3 is TGCGCCAGCAGCCCAGAACAGGGAAGGAACACTGAAGCTTTCTTT. Its translation is CASSPEQGRNTEAFF.

This clone has just one count. This rearrangement joins TRBV28 to TRBJ1-5; 8 nucleotides agree with TRBD1. CDR1 is MDHEN and CDR2 is SYDVKM in the germline V gene. V lost 6 bases to trimming and J lost 2 bases; unmatched junction nucleotides: 6. The CDR3 loop spans 15 amino acids. The CDR3 sequence: CASREQGVGNQPQHF. The DNA of the CDR3 is TGTGCCAGCAGAGAACAGGGGGTGGGCAATCAGCCCCAGCATTTT.

This sequence joins TRBV4-1 and TRBJ1-1; 10 positions agree with TRBD1. With V trimmed by 2 bases and J by 6 bases, 12 bases remained unmatched. Germline CDR1 is MGHRA and CDR2 is YSYEKL. This CDR3 is 17 amino acids long. CDR3 residues: CASSQPVRDRGSAEAFF. The CDR3 nucleotides are TGCGCCAGCAGCCAACCCGTCAGGGACAGGGGATCCGCTGAAGCTTTCTTT.